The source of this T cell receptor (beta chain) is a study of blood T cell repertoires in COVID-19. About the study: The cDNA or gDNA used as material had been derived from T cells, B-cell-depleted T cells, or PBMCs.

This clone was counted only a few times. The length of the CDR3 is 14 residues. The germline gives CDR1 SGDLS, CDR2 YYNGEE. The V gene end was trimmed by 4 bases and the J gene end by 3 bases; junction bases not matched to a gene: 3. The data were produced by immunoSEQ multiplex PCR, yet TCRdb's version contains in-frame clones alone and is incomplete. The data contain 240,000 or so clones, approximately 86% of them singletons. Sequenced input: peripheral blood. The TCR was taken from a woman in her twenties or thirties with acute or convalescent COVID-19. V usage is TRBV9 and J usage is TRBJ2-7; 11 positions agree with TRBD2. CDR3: CASSPGTSGYEQYF. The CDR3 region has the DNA TGTGCCAGCAGCCCAGGGACTAGCGGCTACGAGCAGTACTTC.